The 29 T cell receptor beta chains reported below all come from one sample, sequenced in a study of blood T cell repertoires in COVID-19. The repertoire was sequenced with immunoSEQ multiplex PCR; TCRdb's copy has only in-frame clones and lacks some. The sample contains about 160,000 clones, 82% of which appear only once. The sequencing sample was made of PBMCs or T cells enriched from blood (not recorded which). The receptors shown here come from a man aged 60 to 75 who had recovered from COVID-19.

In DNA form, the CDR3 reads TGCGCCAGCAGGCGGACTAGCGGGATTACGGAGACCCAGTACTTC. This codes for CASRRTSGITETQYF. This chain connects TRBV5-1 to TRBJ2-5, with TRBD2 matching over 12 bases. From germline, CDR1 is SGHRS and CDR2 YFSETQ. The CDR3 spans 15 residues. The ends lost 5 bases at V and 5 bases at J; junction bases unmatched: 7.

This chain links TRBV6-5 with TRBJ2-7; 8 bases line up with TRBD1. V was clipped by 5 bases and J by 2 bases; unmatched bases: 8. Per germline, CDR1 MNHEY and CDR2 SVGAGI. The CDR3 loop spans 15 amino acids. CDR3 amino acids: CASSQTGDQAYEQYF. CDR3 in DNA: TGTGCCAGCAGTCAGACAGGGGATCAGGCCTACGAGCAGTACTTC.

V usage is TRBV10-3 and J usage is TRBJ2-2; D perhaps matches TRBD2 (5 bases). The CDR3 length is 16 residues. Trimming shortened V by 1 base and J by 3 bases, and 12 bases separated the two germline ends. Germline V lookup: CDR1 ENHRY, CDR2 SYGVKD. CDR3 residues: CAISEFVGSYTGELFF. In DNA form, the CDR3 reads TGTGCCATCAGTGAGTTTGTAGGGAGTTACACCGGGGAGCTGTTTTTT.

This chain connects TRBV5-6 to TRBJ1-4; 8 bases line up with TRBD1. The CDR3 runs to 15 residues. The germline V gene has CDR1 SGHDT and CDR2 YYEEEE. Trimming took 5 bases from V and 4 from J; bases not matched to a gene: 7. The CDR3 DNA is TGTGCCAGCAGGTTACAGGGGGTTGGTAATGAAAAACTGTTTTTT. Protein: CASRLQGVGNEKLFF.

This chain joins TRBV29-1 and TRBJ2-2; the match to TRBD1 covers 9 bases. Germline V lookup: CDR1 SQVTM, CDR2 ANQGSEA. The CDR3 sequence is 13 residues long. The trim removed 4 bases at V and 7 bases at J, leaving 4 bases unmatched. This CDR3 reads CSVVQGAGGELFF. The CDR3 DNA follows: TGCAGCGTTGTACAGGGGGCTGGCGGGGAGCTGTTTTTT.

The V and J genes are TRBV28 and TRBJ1-5; 8 positions match TRBD1. The ends lost 5 bases at V and 3 bases at J; junction bases unmatched: 9. Germline-derived CDR1 and CDR2 are MDHEN and SYDVKM. CDR3 length: 16 amino acids. The DNA for the CDR3 is TGTGCCAGCAGTCCCTCGACAGGGGATTTCAATCAGCCCCAGCATTTT. Protein product: CASSPSTGDFNQPQHF.

The chain is built from TRBV7-2 and TRBJ1-5, with TRBD1 matching 8 bases. Trimming took 5 bases from V and 6 from J; bases not matched to a gene: 9. CDR1 is SGHTA and CDR2 is FQGNSA in the germline V gene. The CDR3 is 15 residues long. The CDR3 is CASSLTGGIAQPQHF. The CDR3 region has the DNA TGTGCCAGCAGCCTCACAGGGGGAATTGCTCAGCCCCAGCATTTT.

This rearrangement joins TRBV5-5 to TRBJ2-7, with TRBD1 matching 7 bases. Germline CDR1 and CDR2: SGHKS and YYEKEE (reference sequence). Germline trimming cut 4 bases from V and 2 bases from J; bases unmatched to any gene: 9. The CDR3 loop spans 15 amino acids. CDR3 DNA sequence: TGTGCCAGCAGCCTTATTACAGGACAGGCCTACGAGCAGTACTTC. Translated, it gives CASSLITGQAYEQYF.

The chain is built from TRBV24-1 and TRBJ2-7; 12 bases align to TRBD1. V lost 5 bases to trimming and J lost 7 bases; unmatched junction nucleotides: 11. The CDR3 is 16 residues long. Germline assignment: CDR1 KGHDR and CDR2 SFDVKD. In DNA form, the CDR3 reads TGTGCCACCAGTGCCGATCCCGGGACAGGGGGCGTTGAGCAGTACTTC. The encoded protein is CATSADPGTGGVEQYF.

The gene calls are TRBV28 and TRBJ1-1, with D uncertain. The CDR3 totals 14 residues. Germline CDR1 is MDHEN and CDR2 is SYDVKM. V lost 6 bases and J 4 bases, leaving 15 bases between the germline ends. CDR3 bases: TGTGCCAGCAGGCCGGGCGGAGGCTCCACTGAAGCTTTCTTT. This translates into CASRPGGGSTEAFF.

The rearrangement links TRBV7-2 to TRBJ2-3; TRBD2 matches at 13 bases. CDR1 and CDR2 from the germline V gene are SGHTA and FQGNSA. The CDR3 sequence is 17 residues long. V lost 5 bases, J lost 4 bases, and 9 bases stayed unmatched. This chain's CDR3 is CASSPARLAGGPDTQYF. The CDR3 nucleotides are TGTGCCAGCAGCCCAGCCCGACTAGCGGGAGGTCCAGATACGCAGTATTTT.

The chain carries TRBV7-8 and TRBJ2-5; 8 bases match TRBD2. The germline CDR1 and CDR2 sequences are SGHVS and FQNEAQ. CDR3 length: 18 amino acids. V shed 6 bases and J 1 base; nucleotides not matched to a gene: 16. The CDR3 DNA follows: TGTGCCAGCAGTAAGGGCGAGGGGTGGCGGGGGGCCCAAGAGACCCAGTACTTC. This gives the protein CASSKGEGWRGAQETQYF.

The chain is built from TRBV7-2 and TRBJ1-1; D remains unclear. Looked up from germline, CDR1 is SGHTA and CDR2 is FQGNSA. The CDR3 loop spans 15 amino acids. V was trimmed by 0 bases and J by 3 bases, leaving 11 bases between them. The CDR3 sequence: CASSLALSEYTEAFF. For the CDR3, the DNA is TGTGCCAGCAGCTTAGCGCTTTCTGAGTACACTGAAGCTTTCTTT.

The chain couples TRBV6-5 to TRBJ2-7, with 8 bases identical to TRBD1. Per germline, CDR1 MNHEY and CDR2 SVGAGI. This CDR3 has 15 residues. Trimming removed 6 bases from V and 4 bases from J; junction bases left unmatched: 11. CDR3 DNA sequence: TGTGCCAGCAGCACGACGGGCGGACAGGGATACGAGCAGTACTTC. Residues: CASSTTGGQGYEQYF.

This chain uses TRBV28 with TRBJ1-5; 7 nucleotides agree with TRBD1. Germline lookup yields CDR1 MDHEN and CDR2 SYDVKM. After removal of 6 bases from V and 0 bases from J, the junction contained 14 bases not matched to a gene. The CDR3 extends over 18 amino acids. The CDR3 here is CASRSTGAGGYSNQPQHF. As DNA, the CDR3 is TGTGCCAGCAGGTCCACGGGGGCAGGGGGTTATAGCAATCAGCCCCAGCATTTT.

This clone was observed a handful of times. V is TRBV4-1 and J is TRBJ2-1; D uncertain. V was pared by 0 bases and J by 6 bases, with 9 bases between. The CDR3 extends over 14 amino acids. The V gene's germline CDR1 is MGHRA and CDR2 YSYEKL. The CDR3 nucleotides read TGCGCCAGCAGCCAAGAAGTAGTTTCCAATGAGCAGTTCTTC. Amino acid sequence: CASSQEVVSNEQFF.

The chain joins TRBV25-1 to TRBJ1-2; D is ambiguous. Trimming took off 5 bases at V and 0 bases at J, with 4 bases between the two ends. CDR3 size: 12 residues. Germline CDR1 reads MGHDK; CDR2 reads SYGVNS. CDR3 sequence: CASSLANYGYTF. In nucleotides, the CDR3 is TGTGCCAGCAGTTTAGCTAACTATGGCTACACCTTC.

The rearrangement uses TRBV28 and TRBJ2-3, with D possibly TRBD2 on 6 matching bases. CDR1 MDHEN and CDR2 SYDVKM come from the germline V gene. V was trimmed by 6 bases and J by 5 bases, leaving 24 bases between them. The CDR3 runs 17 residues. CDR3 in DNA: TGTGCCAGCAGCACCCCAATCGAGTGGGAGGTACAAGATACGCAGTATTTT. As protein: CASSTPIEWEVQDTQYF.

This chain connects TRBV27 to TRBJ2-5; tentatively, D is TRBD1 (6 bases). The CDR3 consists of 16 residues. V gave up 6 bases and J gave up 4 bases, with 21 bases separating them. The germline V gene encodes CDR1 MNHEY and CDR2 SMNVEV (reference sequence). This CDR3 is CASSDPYREFPETQYF. DNA of the CDR3: TGTGCCAGCAGCGATCCATACAGGGAATTCCCAGAGACCCAGTACTTC.

About this clone itself: Germline and junction disagree at one end, which may indicate a read error. The genes are TRBV2 and TRBJ1-5; D not certain. The CDR3 length is 14 residues. The germline V gene encodes CDR1 SNHLY and CDR2 FYNNEI. The CDR3 is CASSVYVRDQPQHF. DNA of the CDR3: TGTGCCAGCAGTGTGTACGTCCGAGATCAACCCCAGCATTTT. The full variable domain, with the rest looked up from reference TRBV2 and TRBJ1-5, is EPEVTQTPSHQVTQMGQEVILRCVPISNHLYFYWYRQILGQKVEFLVSFYNNEISEKSEIFDDQFSVERPDGSNFTLKIRSTKLEDSAMYFCASSVYVRDQPQHFGDGTRLSIL.

This chain links TRBV12-3 or TRBV12-4 with TRBJ1-1; 7 nucleotides align to TRBD1. This CDR3 contains 13 residues. The V segment lost 3 bases and the J segment 6 bases; nucleotides outside the gene matches: 4. The CDR3 bases are TGTGCCAGCAGTTTGCGGCAGGGGGCTGAAGCTTTCTTT. Its protein product is CASSLRQGAEAFF.

CDR3 DNA: TGTGCCAGTAGTATCCCTCTCTCGCGGACCTACAATGAGCAGTTCTTC. Translated, it gives CASSIPLSRTYNEQFF. V usage is TRBV19 and J usage is TRBJ2-1; unclear D gene. The CDR3 consists of 16 residues. The ends were cut back, 3 bases at V and 2 bases at J, with 14 bases in the middle. Looked up from germline, CDR1 is LNHDA and CDR2 is SQIVND (reference sequence).

The chain combines TRBV24-1 with TRBJ2-3; a possible D gene is TRBD1 (5 bases). Per the germline V gene, CDR1 is KGHDR and CDR2 is SFDVKD. Trimming stripped 3 bases from V and 3 bases from J, with 15 bases between. The CDR3 covers 16 residues. CDR3 coding DNA: TGTGCCACCAGTGATGGCGACAGATTTGGGACAGATACGCAGTATTTT. Translation gives CATSDGDRFGTDTQYF.

The rearrangement joins TRBV19 to TRBJ1-3; D is unclear. The V and J ends lost 4 bases and 4 bases respectively, with 17 bases between them. The germline V gene has CDR1 LNHDA and CDR2 SQIVND (reference sequence). The CDR3 is made up of 16 amino acids. CDR3 loop: CASSTLPASGGNTIYF. CDR3 coding DNA: TGTGCCAGTAGTACTCTCCCGGCTTCCGGGGGAAACACCATATATTTT.

This rearrangement joins TRBV19 to TRBJ1-1, with 8 nucleotides matching TRBD1. This CDR3 has 15 amino acids. CDR1 and CDR2 from the germline V gene are LNHDA and SQIVND (reference sequence). V shed 4 bases and J 1 base; nucleotides not matched to a gene: 5. CDR3 residues: CASSSQGAGNTEAFF. As DNA, the CDR3 is TGTGCCAGTAGTAGCCAGGGGGCTGGGAACACTGAAGCTTTCTTT.

The genes are TRBV3-1 (or the pseudogene TRBV3-2) and TRBJ2-6, with TRBD1 matching over 12 bases. There are 18 residues in the CDR3. From germline, CDR1 is LGHDT and CDR2 YNNKEL (reference sequence). J lost 2 bases, V lost 0 bases, and 2 bases had no gene match. The CDR3 DNA follows: TGTGCCAGCAGCCAAGACCGGGACAGGGGGCCTGGGGCCAACGTCCTGACTTTC. Protein sequence: CASSQDRDRGPGANVLTF.

As concerns this clone: The junction shows a germline mismatch at one end, possibly a read error. The rearrangement links TRBV6-5 to TRBJ2-7, with unresolved D. Germline V gene lookup returns CDR1 MNHEY and CDR2 SVGAGI. CDR3 length: 15 residues. The CDR3 is CASSYHFSLLYERYF. CDR3 coding DNA: TGTGCCAGCAGTTATCATTTCTCCCTCCTCTACGAGCGGTACTTC.

This clone was counted a few times. The chain carries TRBV5-1 and TRBJ2-6; TRBD2 matches 8 bases. Germline V gives CDR1 SGHRS, CDR2 YFSETQ. The CDR3 runs 17 residues. Unmatched junction bases numbered 4, after V lost 2 bases and J lost 0 bases. The CDR3 nucleotides read TGCGCCAGCAGCTTTACAGGGACTAGCTCTGGGGCCAACGTCCTGACTTTC. Amino acids: CASSFTGTSSGANVLTF.

The chain carries TRBV7-6 and TRBJ2-1; the D is unclear. This CDR3 contains 16 residues. In germline, CDR1 is SGHVS, CDR2 FNYEAQ. With 0 bases removed from V and 1 base from J, the gap between germline ends came to 10 bases. Written as DNA, the CDR3 is TGTGCCAGCAGCTTAGCGCACCGGTTATCCTACAATGAGCAGTTCTTC. Translation gives CASSLAHRLSYNEQFF.